This TCR beta chain stems from a study of T-cell reconstitution after alpha-beta-depleted transplantation in children. The CDR3 covers 14 residues. Germline V gene sequence: CDR1 SNHLY, CDR2 FYNNEI. The V end was cut by 7 bases, the J end by 0 bases, with 12 bases between. This sample's TCRbeta library carried unique molecular identifier barcodes. TCRdb itself ran the PCR reads through MiXCR, one entry per CDR3 protein. Among roughly 200,000 distinct CDR3 sequences listed, more than 12% were seen once. This clonotype was observed a handful of times. This clonotype was obtained from a human donor who donated a stem cell graft to a child with acute lymphoblastic leukemia. The material sequenced was PBMCs from the stem cell graft donor, taken from the stem cell graft. This chain joins TRBV2 and TRBJ1-1; D gene ambiguous. The chain's CDR3 is CASTDLVMNTEAFF. The CDR3 DNA reads as TGTGCCAGCACGGATCTGGTAATGAACACTGAAGCTTTCTTT.